The 14 T cell receptor beta chains below come from one sample, sequenced in a study of cytomegalovirus exposure and HLA in healthy donors. PCR primers comprised 60 Vbeta and 13 Jbeta primers. The protocol was immunoSEQ multiplex PCR, while the TCRdb copy is restricted to in-frame clones and leaves out a portion. The sample carries some 98,000 clones, about four fifths recorded once. Sample: PBMCs. The receptors come from a female donor in good health and CMV-seropositive.

This clone has more than one count but fewer than ten. This chain joins TRBV5-6 and TRBJ1-1; TRBD1 might be the D (6 bases). Trimming took 3 bases from V and 4 from J, leaving 16 bases between them. The CDR3 extends over 15 amino acids. Germline V gene sequence: CDR1 SGHDT, CDR2 YYEEEE. As DNA, the CDR3 is TGTGCCAGCAGCTCCCTGGACCAGGGGTTCACTGAAGCTTTCTTT. Amino acid sequence: CASSSLDQGFTEAFF.

This clone was recorded once. The CDR3 here is CASSAGSEQFF. CDR3 nucleotides: TGTGCCAGCAGCGCAGGGTCGGAGCAGTTCTTC. This sequence joins TRBV27 and TRBJ2-1; weak D call: TRBD1 (5 bases). V was trimmed by 6 bases and J by 10 bases, leaving 10 bases between them. Germline values: CDR1 MNHEY, CDR2 SMNVEV (reference sequence). The CDR3 totals 11 residues.

The V gene is TRBV6-6, the J gene TRBJ1-6; perhaps TRBD1 as D (6 bases). The CDR3 is 16 residues long. V shed 2 bases and J shed 15 bases, with 23 bases lying between them. In germline, CDR1 is MNHNY, CDR2 SVGAGI (reference sequence). CDR3: CASSYIGRDTNSVLHF. The DNA of the CDR3 is TGTGCCAGCAGTTACATAGGCCGGGACACGAATTCTGTCCTCCACTTT.

The chain combines TRBV10-2 with TRBJ1-1; TRBD1 matches 9 bases. The CDR3 length is 14 residues. The germline gives CDR1 WSHSY, CDR2 SAAADI. The V and J ends lost 6 bases and 4 bases, in that order; junction bases with no gene match: 6. In nucleotides, the CDR3 is TGCGCCAGCAGCCACGGGACAGGGTTCACTGAAGCTTTCTTT. Translated: CASSHGTGFTEAFF.

CDR3 residues: CASSQEQGRAYEQYF. The DNA of the CDR3 is TGCGCCAGCAGCCAGGAACAGGGAAGGGCCTACGAGCAGTACTTC. The chain links TRBV5-1 to TRBJ2-7, with TRBD1 as a possible D gene (6 bases). Trimming cost V 4 bases and J 2 bases, with 16 bases left between them. Germline loops: CDR1 SGHRS, CDR2 YFSETQ. The CDR3 is made up of 15 amino acids. Full variable domain (rest looked up from reference TRBV5-1 and TRBJ2-7): KAGVTQTPRYLIKTRGQQVTLSCSPISGHRSVSWYQQTPGQGLQFLFEYFSETQRNKGNFPGRFSGRQFSNSRSEMNVSTLELGDSALYLCASSQEQGRAYEQYFGPGTRLTVT.

The chain employs TRBV18 and TRBJ2-7; 9 nucleotides agree with TRBD2. The CDR3 runs to 19 residues. With V trimmed by 3 bases and J by 2 bases, 17 bases remained unmatched. Germline V CDR1 and CDR2: KGHSH, LQKENI. DNA of the CDR3: TGTGCCAGCTCACCCACGGGGGTAGCGGGGGCTCCAACGACCTACGAGCAGTACTTC. Amino acid sequence: CASSPTGVAGAPTTYEQYF.

This rearrangement joins TRBV5-6 to TRBJ1-1; tentative D call: TRBD1 (6 bases). Trimming took off 3 bases at V and 5 bases at J, with 8 bases between the two ends. Germline V gives CDR1 SGHDT, CDR2 YYEEEE. The CDR3 spans 12 residues. The CDR3 loop reads CASSSTGTEAFF. The CDR3 bases are TGTGCCAGCAGCTCAACAGGGACTGAAGCTTTCTTT.

This clone came up a few times. The chain joins TRBV19 to TRBJ2-7; a weak D match, TRBD1 (6 bases). This CDR3 is 11 amino acids long. Trimming removed 6 bases from V and 7 bases from J, with 10 bases in between. Germline lookup yields CDR1 LNHDA and CDR2 SQIVND (reference sequence). The CDR3 nucleotides are TGTGCCAGTAGCAGGGGATTAGAGCAGTACTTC. This codes for CASSRGLEQYF. Using reference TRBV19 and TRBJ2-7 for the parts outside the CDR3, the full variable domain is DGGITQSPKYLFRKEGQNVTLSCEQNLNHDAMYWYRQDPGQGLRLIYYSQIVNDFQKGDIAEGYSVSREKKESFPLTVTSAQKNPTAFYLCASSRGLEQYFGPGTRLTVT.

This clone was recorded only once. The V and J genes are TRBV11-2 and TRBJ2-2; D unresolved. Germline V gene sequence: CDR1 SGHAT, CDR2 FQNNGV. There are 14 residues in the CDR3. V was trimmed by 5 bases and J by 0 bases, leaving 7 bases between them. CDR3 amino acids: CASSLRANTGELFF. In DNA, the CDR3 is TGTGCCAGCAGCCTCCGGGCGAACACCGGGGAGCTGTTTTTT.

This clone was detected only a few times. The chain recombines TRBV5-1 with TRBJ2-7; 12 positions match TRBD2. Losses at the gene ends were 2 bases for V and 3 bases for J; bases not matched to a gene: 9. This CDR3 has 17 amino acids. Germline V lookup: CDR1 SGHRS, CDR2 YFSETQ. For the CDR3, the DNA is TGCGCCAGCAGCTTAGGGACTAGCGGGTCTGGGGGCTACGAGCAGTACTTC. This gives the protein CASSLGTSGSGGYEQYF.

This chain uses TRBV9 with TRBJ2-7; 10 nucleotides line up with TRBD2. The V and J ends lost 3 bases and 12 bases, in that order; junction bases with no gene match: 12. This CDR3 contains 14 residues. Germline lookup yields CDR1 SGDLS and CDR2 YYNGEE. DNA of the CDR3: TGTGCCAGCAGCGGACGGAGAACTAGCGGGGATCTGTACTTC. It codes for CASSGRRTSGDLYF.

This clone showed up just a few times. The rearrangement joins TRBV27 to TRBJ2-5; 8 bases agree with TRBD1. This CDR3 has 16 amino acids. The V and J ends lost 7 bases and 2 bases, in that order; junction bases with no gene match: 12. Germline values: CDR1 MNHEY, CDR2 SMNVEV (reference sequence). CDR3 DNA sequence: TGTGCCAGCACGCATACCGGCGGGACAGGACAAGAGACCCAGTACTTC. It yields the protein CASTHTGGTGQETQYF.

This clone was observed a few times. The chain recombines TRBV6-6 with TRBJ1-1; 7 bases are shared with TRBD1. In germline, CDR1 is MNHNY, CDR2 SVGAGI (reference sequence). V lost 5 bases to trimming and J lost 5 bases; unmatched junction nucleotides: 2. There are 12 residues in the CDR3. CDR3 bases: TGTGCCAGCAGTCGGGGACAGACTGAAGCTTTCTTT. Amino acid sequence: CASSRGQTEAFF.

The rearrangement links TRBV7-9 to TRBJ1-4, with D maybe TRBD1 (5 bases). The V and J ends lost 5 bases and 4 bases respectively, with 17 bases between them. This CDR3 contains 16 residues. Germline assignment: CDR1 SEHNR and CDR2 FQNEAQ (reference sequence). The CDR3 spells CASSAERGWGNEKLFF. In nucleotides, the CDR3 is TGTGCCAGCAGCGCCGAAAGGGGATGGGGTAATGAAAAACTGTTTTTT. Complete variable domain (other parts from reference TRBV7-9 and TRBJ1-4): DTGVSQNPRHKITKRGQNVTFRCDPISEHNRLYWYRQTLGQGPEFLTYFQNEAQLEKSRLLSDRFSAERPKGSFSTLEIQRTEQGDSAMYLCASSAERGWGNEKLFFGSGTQLSVL.